The T cell receptor beta chain under discussion was sequenced for a study of blood T cell repertoires in COVID-19. In the study overall: Italy, Spain and the United States were the sources of the convalescent and acute COVID-19 samples. T cells, B-cell-depleted T cells, or PBMCs provided the cDNA or gDNA that served as material.

V was shortened by 0 bases and J by 10 bases, with 14 bases between the two germline ends. From germline, CDR1 is SGHDT and CDR2 YYEEEE. This CDR3 has 14 residues. Patients from Seattle were sampled longitudinally, starting during active infection. In the authors' methods: Estimation of nucleated cell counts relied on the amplification of reference gene primers. Sequencing was performed with immunoSEQ multiplex PCR; in TCRdb, only in-frame clones are kept and a portion is missing. D and trimming come from the DNA, and the V and J calls and clone size come from that table. Here the sample spans roughly 500,000 clones, nearly 90% being singletons.

The TCR comes from a man aged 18-30 years with COVID-19, enrolled during active disease. The gene calls are TRBV5-6 and TRBJ1-5, with TRBD1 as a possible D gene (5 bases). Sequences were obtained from peripheral blood. The CDR3, as DNA: TGTGCCAGCAGCTTGGGGGGGGTTGGCAGACCCCAGCATTTT. Amino acid sequence: CASSLGGVGRPQHF. The complete variable domain, with remaining parts taken from reference TRBV5-6 and TRBJ1-5, reads DAGVTQSPTHLIKTRGQQVTLRCSPKSGHDTVSWYQQALGQGPQFIFQYYEEEERQRGNFPDRFSGHQFPNYSSELNVNALLLGDSALYLCASSLGGVGRPQHFGDGTRLSIL.